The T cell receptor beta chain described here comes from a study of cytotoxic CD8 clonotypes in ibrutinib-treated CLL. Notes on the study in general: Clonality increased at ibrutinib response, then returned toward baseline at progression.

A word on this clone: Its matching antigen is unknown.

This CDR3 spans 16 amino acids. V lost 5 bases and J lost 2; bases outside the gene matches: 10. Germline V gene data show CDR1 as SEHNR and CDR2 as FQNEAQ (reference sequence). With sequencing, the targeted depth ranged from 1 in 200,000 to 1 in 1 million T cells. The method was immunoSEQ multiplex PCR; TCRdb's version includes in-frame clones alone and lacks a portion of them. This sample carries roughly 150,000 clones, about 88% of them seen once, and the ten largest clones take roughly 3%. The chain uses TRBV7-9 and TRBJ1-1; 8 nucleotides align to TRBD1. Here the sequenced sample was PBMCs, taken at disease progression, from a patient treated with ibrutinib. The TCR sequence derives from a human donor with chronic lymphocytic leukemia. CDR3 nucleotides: TGTGCCAGCAGCGGGCCCCTGGACAGGGACAACACTGAAGCTTTCTTT. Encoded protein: CASSGPLDRDNTEAFF.